These 19 T cell receptor beta chains were sequenced from one sample in a study of beta chain features in type 1 diabetes. TCRB transcripts that were expressed got sequenced, as all of the isolated RNA had been reverse transcribed. Repertoires were generated with immunoSEQ multiplex PCR, while TCRdb's copy carries only in-frame clones and drops some. The sample records just over 600,000 clones, roughly a sixth being singletons. Sequencing was performed on naive CD4+ T cells from blood. The receptors stem from a man in his late teens or twenties in good health.

This clone was counted once. This rearrangement joins TRBV9 to TRBJ1-1, with D uncertain. CDR3 size: 13 residues. Germline V gene lookup returns CDR1 SGDLS and CDR2 YYNGEE. Trimming took 3 bases from V and 5 from J, leaving 11 bases between them. CDR3 amino acids: CASSASRQTEAFF. CDR3 sequence (DNA): TGTGCCAGCAGCGCGAGCAGGCAGACTGAAGCTTTCTTT. Full variable domain (rest looked up from reference TRBV9 and TRBJ1-1): DSGVTQTPKHLITATGQRVTLRCSPRSGDLSVYWYQQSLDQGLQFLIQYYNGEERAKGNILERFSAQQFPDLHSELNLSSLELGDSALYFCASSASRQTEAFFGQGTRLTVV.

This chain joins TRBV19 and TRBJ2-1; D is possibly TRBD1 or TRBD2 (5 bases each). Trimming removed 1 base from V and 0 bases from J, with 10 bases in between. The length of the CDR3 is 16 residues. The germline V gene has CDR1 LNHDA and CDR2 SQIVND (reference sequence). The CDR3 sequence: CASSIGAGSSYNEQFF. CDR3 DNA: TGTGCCAGTAGTATAGGAGCAGGGAGCTCCTACAATGAGCAGTTCTTC.

The chain carries TRBV7-9 and TRBJ1-1; D call uncertain. The CDR3 length is 13 residues. Germline CDR1 SEHNR, CDR2 FQNEAQ (reference sequence). The V gene lost 1 base and the J gene lost 11 bases, with 14 bases spanning the gap. The CDR3 DNA reads TGTGCCAGCAGCTTAGGGGCCCCCCCCGGGGCTTTCTTT. This encodes CASSLGAPPGAFF.

This clone showed up just a few times. The rearrangement joins TRBV5-1 to TRBJ1-5, with 10 bases fitting TRBD1. The CDR3 contains 15 residues. Unmatched junction bases numbered 5, after V lost 5 bases and J lost 3 bases. Germline V CDR1 and CDR2: SGHRS, YFSETQ. CDR3 bases: TGCGCCAGCAGGCAGGGGACAGGGGCCAATCAGCCCCAGCATTTT. Translation: CASRQGTGANQPQHF.

The J gene is TRBJ2-2, the V gene TRBV4-3, with 8 bases matching TRBD2. CDR3 length equals 15 residues. J lost 6 bases, V lost 5 bases, and 8 bases had no gene match. Germline V gene sequence: CDR1 LGHNA, CDR2 YSLEER. The CDR3 region is CASSTRTSPPGELFF. The DNA for the CDR3 is TGCGCCAGCAGCACCCGGACTAGCCCGCCCGGGGAGCTGTTTTTT.

Concerning this clone itself: Other DNA sequences in the sample encode the same CDR3. The J gene is TRBJ1-2, the V gene TRBV9; TRBD1 matches at 9 bases. The V and J ends lost 2 bases and 8 bases, in that order; junction bases with no gene match: 4. Germline V gene lookup returns CDR1 SGDLS and CDR2 YYNGEE. This CDR3 is built from 13 residues. The CDR3 coding sequence is TGTGCCAGCAGCGTTACAGGGGGCCACGGCTACACCTTC. Amino acids: CASSVTGGHGYTF.

The rearrangement uses TRBV7-2 and TRBJ2-7; 11 bases are a match to TRBD2. J lost 2 bases, V lost 1 base, and 1 base had no gene match. The germline V gene encodes CDR1 SGHTA and CDR2 FQGNSA. The CDR3 is made up of 15 amino acids. CDR3 sequence (DNA): TGTGCCAGCAGCTTAGTTAGCGGGGGGGCCTACGAGCAGTACTTC. This gives the protein CASSLVSGGAYEQYF.

Only a few counts were recorded for this clone. The gene calls are TRBV7-2 and TRBJ1-2, with 11 bases aligning to TRBD1. This CDR3 region has 15 residues. The V segment lost 1 base and the J segment 4 bases; nucleotides outside the gene matches: 2. Germline V CDR1 and CDR2: SGHTA, FQGNSA. Here the CDR3 reads CASSLGTGGAYGYTF. The DNA of the CDR3 is TGTGCCAGCAGCTTAGGGACAGGGGGCGCCTATGGCTACACCTTC.

Only a few counts were recorded for this clone. The rearrangement links TRBV5-1 to TRBJ2-3; D might be TRBD1 or TRBD2, each matching 5 bases. Germline CDR1 reads SGHRS; CDR2 reads YFSETQ. This CDR3 has 13 residues. V lost 4 bases and J lost 6, with 12 bases in between. The CDR3 loop reads CASSAWDGDTQYF. The CDR3 region has the DNA TGCGCCAGCAGCGCCTGGGACGGTGATACGCAGTATTTT.

This chain links TRBV5-1 with TRBJ2-7, with 14 bases aligning to TRBD2. Germline-derived CDR1 and CDR2 are SGHRS and YFSETQ. The CDR3 runs 16 residues. The trim removed 3 bases at V and 5 bases at J, leaving 7 bases unmatched. CDR3 in amino acids: CASSSGTSGSRHEQYF. CDR3 sequence (DNA): TGCGCCAGCAGCTCCGGGACTAGCGGGAGTCGGCACGAGCAGTACTTC. The entire variable domain, with the rest obtained from reference TRBV5-1 and TRBJ2-7, is as follows: KAGVTQTPRYLIKTRGQQVTLSCSPISGHRSVSWYQQTPGQGLQFLFEYFSETQRNKGNFPGRFSGRQFSNSRSEMNVSTLELGDSALYLCASSSGTSGSRHEQYFGPGTRLTVT.

Points on this clone: The sample contains more than one DNA sequence encoding this CDR3. The chain links TRBV5-1 to TRBJ2-1, with D possibly called TRBD1 or TRBD2 (6 bases each). The length of the CDR3 is 13 residues. V shed 4 bases and J shed 4 bases, with 9 bases lying between them. The germline CDR1 and CDR2 sequences are SGHRS and YFSETQ. The CDR3 nucleotides read TGCGCCAGCAGCCTAGGGGGGTACAATGAGCAGTTCTTC. Its translation is CASSLGGYNEQFF. Looking up the rest from reference TRBV5-1 and TRBJ2-1 gives the full variable domain: KAGVTQTPRYLIKTRGQQVTLSCSPISGHRSVSWYQQTPGQGLQFLFEYFSETQRNKGNFPGRFSGRQFSNSRSEMNVSTLELGDSALYLCASSLGGYNEQFFGPGTRLTVL.

This clone was counted a few times. The genes are TRBV10-3 and TRBJ1-4; D perhaps matches TRBD1 (5 bases). The CDR3 length is 16 residues. V was shortened by 10 bases and J by 8 bases, with 26 bases between the two germline ends. Germline CDR1 and CDR2: ENHRY and SYGVKD. The CDR3 nucleotides read TGTGCCACGAGGCCTCCGGGACTCTCCCTTGGGGAAAAACTGTTTTTT. This translates into CATRPPGLSLGEKLFF.

This clone was seen a handful of times. The chain has TRBV30 and TRBJ1-5; D possibly corresponds to TRBD1 (5 bases). Trimming stripped 4 bases from V and 6 bases from J, with 16 bases between. Germline CDR1 and CDR2: GTSNPN and SVGIG (reference sequence). The CDR3 contains 14 residues. The CDR3 DNA sequence: TGTGCCTGGAAGGGCAGGGTCGGGGGTCAGCCCCAGCATTTT. Translated, it gives CAWKGRVGGQPQHF.

The chain combines TRBV7-3 with TRBJ2-6; D ambiguous. CDR1 is SGHTA, CDR2 FQGTGA, per germline. The CDR3 is 16 amino acids. The V gene lost 5 bases and the J gene lost 3 bases, with 14 bases spanning the gap. CDR3 sequence (DNA): TGTGCCAGCAGCAAGGACGCACGCCATGGGGCCAACGTCCTGACTTTC. As protein: CASSKDARHGANVLTF.

This clone was seen a handful of times. This chain connects TRBV14 to TRBJ2-1; unclear D gene. Trimming stripped 2 bases from V and 0 bases from J, with 8 bases between. The CDR3 spans 15 residues. Germline CDR1 is SGHDN and CDR2 is FVKESK. CDR3 residues: CASSQQASSYNEQFF. The CDR3 DNA is TGTGCCAGCAGCCAACAGGCCAGCTCCTACAATGAGCAGTTCTTC.

This clone was observed many times. The chain uses TRBV10-3 and TRBJ1-1; TRBD1 agrees at 7 bases. Trimming removed 6 bases from V and 1 base from J; junction bases left unmatched: 2. CDR3 length: 13 residues. Germline V lookup: CDR1 ENHRY, CDR2 SYGVKD. The CDR3 here is CAIRTGRNTEAFF. For the CDR3, the DNA is TGTGCCATCAGGACAGGGAGGAACACTGAAGCTTTCTTT.

The CDR3 DNA reads TGCGCCAGCAGCTCCCAGGACCTGAACACTGAAGCTTTCTTT. It translates to CASSSQDLNTEAFF. The V call is TRBV5-1, the J call TRBJ1-1; D gene uncertain. The germline V gene has CDR1 SGHRS and CDR2 YFSETQ. CDR3 length equals 14 residues. Trimming took off 3 bases at V and 0 bases at J, with 9 bases between the two ends.

This clone has only a few counts. The V gene is TRBV10-3, the J gene TRBJ2-1; unclear D gene. The CDR3 has 12 amino acids. V lost 8 bases, J lost 6 bases, and 11 bases lay in between. Germline loops: CDR1 ENHRY, CDR2 SYGVKD. CDR3 coding DNA: TGTGCCATCTCCAAAACGGGCAATGAGCAGTTCTTC. Protein: CAISKTGNEQFF.

In DNA, the CDR3 is TGTGCCACCAGCACGGGGGACACTGAAGCTTTCTTT. This codes for CATSTGDTEAFF. This chain connects TRBV15 to TRBJ1-1; D possibly corresponds to TRBD1 (5 bases). Germline CDR1 reads LNHNV; CDR2 reads YYDKDF (reference sequence). CDR3 length equals 12 residues. V lost 4 bases and J 3 bases, leaving 6 bases between the germline ends.